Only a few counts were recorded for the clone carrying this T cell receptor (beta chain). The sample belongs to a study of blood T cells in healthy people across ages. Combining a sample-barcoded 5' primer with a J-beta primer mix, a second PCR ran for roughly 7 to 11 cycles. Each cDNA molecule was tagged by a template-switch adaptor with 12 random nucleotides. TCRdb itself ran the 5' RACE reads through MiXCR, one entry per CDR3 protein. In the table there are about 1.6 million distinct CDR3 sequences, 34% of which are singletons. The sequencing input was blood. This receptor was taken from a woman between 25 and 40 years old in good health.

The CDR3 DNA reads as TGTGCCAGCAGTTTCCGCTTAGCCGATGAGCAGTTCTTC. It specifies CASSFRLADEQFF. The rearrangement uses TRBV28 and TRBJ2-1, with D unresolved. Trimming shortened V by 3 bases and J by 8 bases, and 11 bases separated the two germline ends. This CDR3 has 13 residues. The germline V gene encodes CDR1 MDHEN and CDR2 SYDVKM.